This T cell receptor (beta chain) originates from a study of CD8 T cells in Susac syndrome. A quantity of 0.5 to 1 ug RNA underwent reverse transcription using random hexamers. TCRdb reprocessed the immunoSEQ multiplex PCR reads via MiXCR and lists one record per CDR3 protein. This sample has approximately 220,000 distinct CDR3 sequences; more than 85% occur once, and the top ten carry 0.082%. The length of the CDR3 is 13 residues. Between the trimmed V and J ends, which lost 3 bases and 5 bases, there was a span of 14 bases. The germline gives CDR1 DFQATT, CDR2 SNEGSKA (reference sequence). This clonotype was observed once.

This clonotype was obtained from a human donor with multiple sclerosis. The sample taken for sequencing was CD4+ T cells from PBMCs. V usage is TRBV20-1 and J usage is TRBJ2-7, with D perhaps given as TRBD1 or TRBD2 (6 bases each). CDR3 sequence (DNA): TGCAGTGCTAGGAACAGGGAGGCGGACGAGCAGTACTTC. Amino acids: CSARNREADEQYF.